The clone carrying this TCR beta chain was found a few times. Its matching antigen is unknown. This entry comes from a study of Graves' ophthalmopathy and Graves' hyperthyroidism. Points from the study as a whole: The model flagged ophthalmopathy progression at about 71% sensitivity and 72.22% specificity.

Amplification of the TCR beta CDR3 regions used RNA transcripts (as template). An initial RT-PCR round employing HTBI primers preceded a second-round multiplex PCR. TCRdb analysed the multiplex PCR reads with MiXCR anew, one entry per CDR3 protein. There are around 1.1 million distinct CDR3 sequences in the sample; about 40% occur only once, and approximately 10% lies in the top ten. Hyperthyroidism was new, under 2 months, in patients aged 18 to 65. Looked up from germline, CDR1 is SGHVS and CDR2 is FQNEAQ. There are 12 residues in the CDR3. Trimming cost V 6 bases and J 9 bases, with 11 bases left between them.

The receptor was isolated from an adult man with Graves' hyperthyroidism. The rearrangement links TRBV7-8 to TRBJ2-2; D is unresolved. The sequenced sample consisted of peripheral blood or thyroid tissue (not recorded which). The CDR3 DNA follows: TGTGCCAGCAGTCATTACCCCCGGGAGCTGTTTTTT. Amino acids: CASSHYPRELFF.